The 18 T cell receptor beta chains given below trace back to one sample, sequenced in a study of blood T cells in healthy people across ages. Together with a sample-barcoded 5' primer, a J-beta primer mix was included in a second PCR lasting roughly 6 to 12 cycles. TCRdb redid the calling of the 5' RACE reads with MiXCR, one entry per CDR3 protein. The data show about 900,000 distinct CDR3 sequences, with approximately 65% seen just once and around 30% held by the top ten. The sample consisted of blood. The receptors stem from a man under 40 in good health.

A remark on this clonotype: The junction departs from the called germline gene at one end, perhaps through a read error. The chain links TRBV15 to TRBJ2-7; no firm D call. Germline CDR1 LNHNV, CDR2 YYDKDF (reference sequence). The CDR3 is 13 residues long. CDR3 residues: CATSRDGSYEQYF. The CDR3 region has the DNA TGTGCCACCAGTAGAGACGGCTCCTACGAGCAGTACTTC.

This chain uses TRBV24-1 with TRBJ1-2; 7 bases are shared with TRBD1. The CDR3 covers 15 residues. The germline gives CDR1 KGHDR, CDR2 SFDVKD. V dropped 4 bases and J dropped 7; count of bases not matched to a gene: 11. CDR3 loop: CATSEVPTGWRGYTF. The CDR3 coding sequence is TGTGCCACCAGTGAAGTACCGACAGGGTGGCGTGGCTACACCTTC.

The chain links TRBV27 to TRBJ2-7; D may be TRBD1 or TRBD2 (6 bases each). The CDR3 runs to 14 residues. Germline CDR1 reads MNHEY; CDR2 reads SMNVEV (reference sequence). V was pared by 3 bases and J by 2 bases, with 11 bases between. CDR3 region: CASSLGGNTYEQYF. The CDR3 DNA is TGTGCCAGCAGTTTGGGGGGCAACACCTACGAGCAGTACTTC.

CDR3 in amino acids: CASSLQNTYNEQFF. The CDR3 bases are TGTGCCAGCAGCTTGCAGAATACCTACAATGAGCAGTTCTTC. V is TRBV7-9 and J is TRBJ2-1; no clear D. The CDR3 runs to 14 residues. Germline V gives CDR1 SEHNR, CDR2 FQNEAQ (reference sequence). Trimming shortened V by 3 bases and J by 2 bases, and 8 bases separated the two germline ends.

CDR3 nucleotides: TGCGCCAGCAGCCGCGAGACAGCGGGATCCCAGCCCCAGCATTTT. It yields the protein CASSRETAGSQPQHF. The chain combines TRBV5-1 with TRBJ1-5, with a tentative D call TRBD1 (5 bases). V lost 4 bases to trimming and J lost 7 bases, with 18 bases between them. Germline V gene data show CDR1 as SGHRS and CDR2 as YFSETQ. The CDR3 runs 15 residues.

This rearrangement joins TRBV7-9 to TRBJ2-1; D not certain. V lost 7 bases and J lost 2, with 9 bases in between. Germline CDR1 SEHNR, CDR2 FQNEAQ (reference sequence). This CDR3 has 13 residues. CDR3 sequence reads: CASTTWPYNEQFF. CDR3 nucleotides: TGTGCCAGCACCACCTGGCCCTACAATGAGCAGTTCTTC.

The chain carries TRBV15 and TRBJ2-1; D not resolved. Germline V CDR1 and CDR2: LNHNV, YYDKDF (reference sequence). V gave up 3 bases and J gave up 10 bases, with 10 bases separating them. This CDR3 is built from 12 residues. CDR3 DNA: TGTGCCACCAGCAGTTGGTCGAGCGAGCAGTTCTTC. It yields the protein CATSSWSSEQFF.

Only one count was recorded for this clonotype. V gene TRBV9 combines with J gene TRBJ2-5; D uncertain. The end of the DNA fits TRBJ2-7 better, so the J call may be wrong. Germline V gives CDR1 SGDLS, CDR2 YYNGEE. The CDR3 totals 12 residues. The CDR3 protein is CASSVDEYEQYF. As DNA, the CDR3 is TGTGCCAGCAGCGTGGATGAGTACGAGCAGTACTTC.

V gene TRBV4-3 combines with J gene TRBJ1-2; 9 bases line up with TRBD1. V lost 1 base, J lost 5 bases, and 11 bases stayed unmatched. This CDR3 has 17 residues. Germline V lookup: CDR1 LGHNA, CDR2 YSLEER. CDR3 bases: TGCGCCAGCAGCCAAGTTGGGACAGGGTTCGAGAGATATGGCTACACCTTC. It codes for CASSQVGTGFERYGYTF.

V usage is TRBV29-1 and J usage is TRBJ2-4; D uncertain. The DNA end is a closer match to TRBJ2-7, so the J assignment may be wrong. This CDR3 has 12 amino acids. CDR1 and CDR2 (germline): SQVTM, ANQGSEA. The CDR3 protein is CSVGANAYEQYF. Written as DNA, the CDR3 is TGCAGCGTTGGAGCAAACGCCTACGAGCAGTACTTC.

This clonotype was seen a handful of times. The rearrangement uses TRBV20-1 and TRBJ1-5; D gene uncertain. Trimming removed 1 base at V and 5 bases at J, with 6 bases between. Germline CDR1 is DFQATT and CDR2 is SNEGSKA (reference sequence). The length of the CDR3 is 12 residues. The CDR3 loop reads CSARGPDQPQHF. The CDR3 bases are TGCAGTGCTAGAGGACCCGATCAGCCCCAGCATTTT.

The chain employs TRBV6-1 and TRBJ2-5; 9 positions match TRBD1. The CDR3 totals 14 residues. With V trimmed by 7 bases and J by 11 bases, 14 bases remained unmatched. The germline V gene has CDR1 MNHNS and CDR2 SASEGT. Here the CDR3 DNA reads TGTGCCAGCAATACGGGACAGGGAGGCTCTGAGCAGTACTTC. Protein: CASNTGQGGSEQYF.

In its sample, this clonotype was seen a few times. DNA of the CDR3: TGTGCCAGCAGTTCCGGGACGGCCATCAATGAGCAGTTCTTC. Amino acid sequence: CASSSGTAINEQFF. The rearrangement uses TRBV27 and TRBJ2-1, with D perhaps assigned TRBD1 or TRBD2 (5 bases each). The CDR3 runs 14 residues. The germline V and J ends were trimmed by 4 bases and 6 bases, with 13 bases remaining between them. Germline CDR1 is MNHEY and CDR2 is SMNVEV (reference sequence).

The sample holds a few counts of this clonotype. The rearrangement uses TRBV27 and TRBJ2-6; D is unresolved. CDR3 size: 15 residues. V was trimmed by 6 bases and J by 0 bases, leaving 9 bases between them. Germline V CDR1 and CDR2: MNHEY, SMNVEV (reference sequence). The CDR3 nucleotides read TGTGCCAGCAGCCCCGCAATCTCTGGGGCCAACGTCCTGACTTTC. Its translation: CASSPAISGANVLTF.

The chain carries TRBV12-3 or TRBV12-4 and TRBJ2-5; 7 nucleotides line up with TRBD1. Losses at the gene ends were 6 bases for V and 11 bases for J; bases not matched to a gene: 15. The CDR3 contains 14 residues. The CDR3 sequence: CASRRRDRINEQYF. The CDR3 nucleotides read TGTGCCAGCAGGCGCCGGGACAGAATCAATGAGCAGTACTTC.

DNA for the CDR3: TGTGCCAGCAGTCCCGGGGGGGTCTGGGAGACCCAGTACTTC. Encoded protein: CASSPGGVWETQYF. The chain has TRBV28 and TRBJ2-4, with 8 positions matching TRBD2. The end of the DNA fits TRBJ2-5 better, so the J call may be wrong. Germline V CDR1 and CDR2: MDHEN, SYDVKM. The CDR3 runs to 14 residues.

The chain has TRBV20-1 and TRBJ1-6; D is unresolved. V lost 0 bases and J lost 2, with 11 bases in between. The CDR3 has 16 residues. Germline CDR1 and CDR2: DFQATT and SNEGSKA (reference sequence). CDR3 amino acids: CSARDQPDTYNSPLHF. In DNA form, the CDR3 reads TGCAGTGCTAGAGATCAACCGGATACCTATAATTCACCCCTCCACTTT.

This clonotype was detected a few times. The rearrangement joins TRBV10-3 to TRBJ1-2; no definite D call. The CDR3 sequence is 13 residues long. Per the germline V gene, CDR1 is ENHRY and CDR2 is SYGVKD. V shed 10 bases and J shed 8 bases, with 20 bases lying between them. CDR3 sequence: CATQPAGLRGYTF. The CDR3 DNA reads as TGTGCCACACAACCAGCTGGACTAAGGGGCTACACCTTC.